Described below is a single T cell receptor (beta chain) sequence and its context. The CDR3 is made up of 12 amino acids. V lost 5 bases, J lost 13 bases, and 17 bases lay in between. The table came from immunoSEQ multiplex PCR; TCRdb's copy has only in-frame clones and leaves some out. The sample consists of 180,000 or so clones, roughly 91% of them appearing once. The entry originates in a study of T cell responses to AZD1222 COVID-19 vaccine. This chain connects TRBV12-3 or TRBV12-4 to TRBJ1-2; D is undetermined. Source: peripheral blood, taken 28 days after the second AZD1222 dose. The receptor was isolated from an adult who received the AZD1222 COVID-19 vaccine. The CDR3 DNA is TGTGCCAGCAGTCTCTGGGCCGAACGGGGCACCTTC. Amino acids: CASSLWAERGTF.